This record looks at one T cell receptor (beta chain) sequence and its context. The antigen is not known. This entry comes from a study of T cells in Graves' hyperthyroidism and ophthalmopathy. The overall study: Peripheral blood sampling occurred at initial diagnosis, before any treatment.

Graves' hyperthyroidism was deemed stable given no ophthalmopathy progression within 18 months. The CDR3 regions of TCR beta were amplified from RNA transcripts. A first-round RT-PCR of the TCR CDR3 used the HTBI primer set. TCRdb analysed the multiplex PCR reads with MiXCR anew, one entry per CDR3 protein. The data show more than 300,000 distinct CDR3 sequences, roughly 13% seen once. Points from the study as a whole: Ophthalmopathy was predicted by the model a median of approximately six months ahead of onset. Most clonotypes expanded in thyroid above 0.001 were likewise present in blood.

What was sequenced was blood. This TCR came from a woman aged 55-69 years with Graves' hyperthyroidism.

Written as DNA, the CDR3 is TGTGCCAGCAGTCCACGGACTAGCTCATCGTCGGATGAGCAGTTCTTC. The encoded protein is CASSPRTSSSSDEQFF. The V call is TRBV2, the J call TRBJ2-1, with 8 nucleotides matching TRBD2. This CDR3 has 16 residues. Trimming at V came to 5 bases and at J to 8 bases, leaving 14 bases not matched to a gene. Germline values: CDR1 SNHLY, CDR2 FYNNEI.